This T cell receptor (beta chain) was profiled in a study of CD8 T cells in ankylosing spondylitis. Study conclusions and caveats: Ankylosing spondylitis blood appeared to carry a characteristic TCR beta motif of several highly homologous variants.

This clonotype was counted many times. What it binds is unknown. The CDR3 length is 16 residues. J gave up 1 base and V 6 bases, and 10 bases lay outside the gene matches. TCRdb itself ran the 5' RACE reads through MiXCR, one entry per CDR3 protein. This table holds roughly 220,000 distinct CDR3 sequences, about 10% found once. This clonotype was obtained from a male donor with ankylosing spondylitis or in good health (not recorded which). Sequencing was performed on blood, either unsorted or a sorted T cell fraction (not recorded which). The chain uses TRBV12-3 or TRBV12-4 and TRBJ2-3; 7 nucleotides agree with TRBD1. CDR3: CASSLRTGIRTDTQYF. CDR3 bases: TGTGCCAGCAGCCTTCGGACAGGAATACGCACAGATACGCAGTATTTT.